This passage covers 9 T cell receptor beta chains from one sample sequenced in a study of T cell responses to AZD1222 COVID-19 vaccine. The assay was immunoSEQ multiplex PCR, and TCRdb's table has in-frame clones only and misses some. The sample lists 150,000 or so clones, 85% to 95% seen once, with 1.2% to 1.5% in the top ten. The sequencing used peripheral blood, collected on day 0 of AZD1222 vaccination. All receptors come from an adult in good health.

The J gene is TRBJ1-3, the V gene TRBV7-2, with D uncertain. The V end was cut by 1 base, the J end by 0 bases, with 13 bases between. This CDR3 comprises 17 residues. Germline CDR1 reads SGHTA; CDR2 reads FQGNSA. CDR3: CASSLEGSLYSGNTIYF. CDR3 coding DNA: TGTGCCAGCAGCTTAGAGGGTAGCCTCTACTCTGGAAACACCATATATTTT.

For this clone: Other DNA sequences within the sample encode an identical CDR3. The rearrangement links TRBV5-6 to TRBJ1-5, with a tentative D call TRBD1 (5 bases). Germline V gene lookup returns CDR1 SGHDT and CDR2 YYEEEE. Trimming took 0 bases from V and 7 from J, leaving 11 bases between them. This CDR3 has 14 residues. CDR3 bases: TGTGCCAGCAGCTTGGGGCAGGGAGGGCAGCCCCAGCATTTT. Protein product: CASSLGQGGQPQHF.

The J gene is TRBJ2-1, the V gene TRBV11-2, with 8 bases identical to TRBD2. V gave up 4 bases and J gave up 5 bases; unmatched junction bases: 13. Germline loops: CDR1 SGHAT, CDR2 FQNNGV. The CDR3 runs to 17 residues. The CDR3 DNA reads as TGTGCCAGCAGCTCCTCCCTCGGGGTAGCGGGGAACAATGAGCAGTTCTTC. This codes for CASSSSLGVAGNNEQFF.

The rearrangement links TRBV10-1 to TRBJ2-1; TRBD2 matches 13 bases. The ends lost 5 bases at V and 10 bases at J; junction bases unmatched: 5. CDR1 and CDR2 from the germline V gene are WNHNN and SYGVQD (reference sequence). There are 14 residues in the CDR3. CDR3 in DNA: TGCGCCAGCAGTCCGGGACTAGCGGGGCGGGAGCAGTTCTTC. Amino acids: CASSPGLAGREQFF.

This chain connects TRBV30 to TRBJ1-2; D may be TRBD1 (5 bases). V was trimmed by 3 bases and J by 3 bases, leaving 14 bases between them. CDR1 is GTSNPN, CDR2 SVGIG, per germline (reference sequence). This CDR3 comprises 14 residues. The CDR3 protein is CAWSLGGVDYGYTF. CDR3 coding DNA: TGTGCCTGGAGCCTGGGGGGGGTGGACTATGGCTACACCTTC.

The chain combines TRBV24-1 with TRBJ1-2; tentative D call: TRBD1 (5 bases). This CDR3 contains 14 residues. The germline V and J ends were trimmed by 5 bases and 8 bases, with 17 bases remaining between them. The germline gives CDR1 KGHDR, CDR2 SFDVKD. The DNA of the CDR3 is TGTGCCACCAGTGGTTTACAGGAGGCTGGGGGCTACACCTTC. Protein: CATSGLQEAGGYTF.

As to this clone: At the DNA level, this CDR3 is encoded by other sequences in the same sample as well. The CDR3 loop reads CASSQGQGGYEQYF. The CDR3 DNA sequence: TGTGCCAGCTCACAGGGACAGGGGGGATACGAGCAGTACTTC. V is TRBV18 and J is TRBJ2-7; 11 nucleotides line up with TRBD1. The CDR3 spans 14 residues. Germline CDR1 reads KGHSH; CDR2 reads LQKENI. Trimming took 4 bases from V and 4 from J; bases not matched to a gene: 3.

The rearrangement uses TRBV6-5 and TRBJ2-3; the D call may be TRBD1 or TRBD2 (5 bases each). From germline, CDR1 is MNHEY and CDR2 SVGAGI. Trimming took off 5 bases at V and 0 bases at J, with 9 bases between the two ends. This CDR3 is built from 14 residues. This chain's CDR3 is CASSTRDSTDTQYF. CDR3 nucleotides: TGTGCCAGCAGTACCAGGGACAGCACAGATACGCAGTATTTT.

This chain joins TRBV3-1 (or the pseudogene TRBV3-2) and TRBJ2-1, with unresolved D. In germline, CDR1 is LGHDT, CDR2 YNNKEL (reference sequence). V lost 2 bases and J 0 bases, leaving 14 bases between the germline ends. CDR3 size: 17 residues. CDR3 amino acids: CASSQPGGKGSYNEQFF. The DNA of the CDR3 is TGTGCCAGCAGCCAACCAGGTGGGAAGGGCTCCTACAATGAGCAGTTCTTC.